The 12 T cell receptor beta chains listed next were all sequenced from one sample in a study of blood T cell repertoires in COVID-19. This table comes from immunoSEQ multiplex PCR, and its TCRdb copy is limited to in-frame clones, with some not included. The sample contains a few hundred thousand clones, roughly 90% of which appear only once. Sequencing was done on a sample of peripheral blood. These receptors all come from a woman aged 25-40 years with COVID-19, enrolled during active disease.

The J gene is TRBJ1-1, the V gene TRBV7-9, with a weak D call TRBD1 (5 bases). The germline CDR1 and CDR2 sequences are SEHNR and FQNEAQ (reference sequence). The CDR3 runs to 16 residues. Trimming removed 2 bases from V and 9 bases from J, with 22 bases in between. The CDR3, as DNA: TGTGCCAGCAGCTTAACGAAGCCCGGGACTCTCCGCCAAGCTTTCTTT. As protein: CASSLTKPGTLRQAFF.

The chain joins TRBV2 to TRBJ2-7, with D perhaps matching TRBD2 (6 bases). The germline CDR1 and CDR2 sequences are SNHLY and FYNNEI. The CDR3 runs 16 residues. V was shortened by 3 bases and J by 3 bases, with 18 bases between the two germline ends. The CDR3 reads CASSERAGREIYEQYV. Written as DNA, the CDR3 is TGTGCCAGCAGTGAGCGGGCCGGGAGAGAAATCTACGAGCAGTACGTC.

This clone was counted a single time. Written as DNA, the CDR3 is TGTGCCAGCAGCCTCGGGGGTAGCGGGAGGACGGTGTCCTACGAGCAGTACGTC. The encoded protein is CASSLGGSGRTVSYEQYV. The chain links TRBV2 to TRBJ2-7; 10 positions agree with TRBD2. CDR3 length: 18 residues. The germline V gene has CDR1 SNHLY and CDR2 FYNNEI. V lost 6 bases and J lost 1; bases outside the gene matches: 15.

This clone turned up a few times. The CDR3 is CASTYRANTEAFF. The CDR3 coding sequence is TGTGCCAGCACCTACAGGGCGAACACTGAAGCTTTCTTT. The chain recombines TRBV2 with TRBJ1-1; D might be TRBD1 (6 bases). The CDR3 extends over 13 amino acids. Trimming stripped 7 bases from V and 1 base from J, with 10 bases between. Germline V lookup: CDR1 SNHLY, CDR2 FYNNEI.

The chain links TRBV27 to TRBJ2-2; 9 positions match TRBD1. Germline trimming cut 1 base from V and 6 bases from J; bases unmatched to any gene: 12. CDR1 is MNHEY and CDR2 is SMNVEV in the germline V gene (reference sequence). The CDR3 runs 18 residues. As DNA, the CDR3 is TGTGCCAGCAGTTTATGGGGATTGGGACAGGGAAGTCCCGGGGAGCTGTTTTTT. Its translation: CASSLWGLGQGSPGELFF.

This clone has just one count. The chain combines TRBV12-2 with TRBJ1-6; the table's D call, TRBD1, has no DNA check behind it. TRBV12-2 counts as a pseudogene. The CDR3 is made up of 17 amino acids. The CDR3 region is CASRLDLRNRGNSPLHF. The CDR3 coding sequence is TGTGCAAGTCGCTTAGATCTGCGCAACAGGGGAAATTCACCCCTCCACTTT.

Only one count was recorded for this clone. The chain is built from TRBV7-2 and TRBJ2-1; the match to TRBD2 covers 9 bases. Germline CDR1 reads SGHTA; CDR2 reads FQGNSA. This CDR3 is built from 19 residues. Trimming removed 4 bases from V and 6 bases from J; junction bases left unmatched: 19. This CDR3 is CASSYFARLAVGRGNEQFF. In DNA form, the CDR3 reads TGTGCCAGCAGCTATTTTGCGAGACTAGCGGTTGGGAGGGGCAATGAGCAGTTCTTC.

The chain has TRBV7-9 and TRBJ2-1; 9 nucleotides line up with TRBD2. CDR3 length equals 15 residues. The germline V gene encodes CDR1 SEHNR and CDR2 FQNEAQ (reference sequence). After removal of 3 bases from V and 4 bases from J, the junction contained 4 bases not matched to a gene. The CDR3 nucleotides read TGTGCCAGCAGCTTCGCGGGGGGGCGGTACAATGAGCAGTTCTTC. Its protein product is CASSFAGGRYNEQFF.

V gene TRBV13 combines with J gene TRBJ2-1, with TRBD2 matching over 10 bases. With V trimmed by 4 bases and J by 0 bases, 0 bases remained unmatched. The CDR3 covers 15 residues. Germline values: CDR1 PRHDT, CDR2 FYEKMQ (reference sequence). CDR3 loop: CASSSSGSSYNEQFF. DNA for the CDR3: TGTGCCAGCAGCTCTAGCGGGAGCTCCTACAATGAGCAGTTCTTC.

The gene calls are TRBV4-3 and TRBJ2-1; unclear D gene. With 0 bases removed from V and 4 bases from J, the gap between germline ends came to 10 bases. This CDR3 is built from 15 residues. Germline CDR1 is LGHNA and CDR2 is YSLEER. CDR3 sequence (DNA): TGCGCCAGCAGCCAAGATGGCGGCCGGTACAATGAGCAGTTCTTC. It translates to CASSQDGGRYNEQFF.

The V call is TRBV20-1, the J call TRBJ2-7, with TRBD1 matching over 8 bases. CDR1 and CDR2 from the germline V gene are DFQATT and SNEGSKA (reference sequence). V shed 3 bases, J shed 5 bases, and the junction held 12 bases outside the gene matches. The CDR3 has 15 residues. CDR3 amino acids: CSASSQPTGANEQYF. The DNA for the CDR3 is TGCAGTGCTAGTTCTCAACCGACAGGGGCAAACGAGCAGTACTTC.

V gene TRBV15 combines with J gene TRBJ2-3; 8 nucleotides align to TRBD2. CDR1 is LNHNV and CDR2 is YYDKDF in the germline V gene (reference sequence). After removal of 1 base from V and 5 bases from J, the junction contained 8 bases not matched to a gene. The CDR3 runs 16 residues. CDR3: CATSRVPGGLVDTQYF. The CDR3 nucleotides are TGTGCCACCAGCAGAGTGCCGGGGGGGCTGGTAGATACGCAGTATTTT.